This TCR beta chain was sequenced for a study of T cells after posttransplantation cyclophosphamide. Study-wide results and caveats: Skin or GI-infiltrating T cells shared few TRB sequences with blood. After PTCy, TRB diversity resembled that of CNI/methotrexate controls.

Sequencing used immunoSEQ multiplex PCR; TCRdb keeps in-frame clones, though not all of them. The sample carries about 31,000 clones, 90% to 95% recorded once. Remarks on this clone: Its antigen is currently unknown.

Cells defined as naive were viable CD3+CD4+ or CD3+CD8+ and CCR7+CD45RA+CD45RO-CD95-CD27+CD28+. The related graft donor's blood sample was taken on the day of bone marrow donation. The sequenced sample was naive CD4+ T cells sorted from blood. The TCR originated in a man aged 30 to 39 in good health and a related stem cell transplant donor.

The CDR3 sequence: CASSLQGAGGNYGYTF. The CDR3 DNA reads TGTGCCAGCAGCTTACAGGGGGCTGGGGGTAACTATGGCTACACCTTC. The chain couples TRBV2 to TRBJ1-2; 9 nucleotides agree with TRBD1. The CDR3 runs 16 residues. Per germline, CDR1 SNHLY and CDR2 FYNNEI. Losses at the gene ends were 6 bases for V and 1 base for J; bases not matched to a gene: 9.